The 15 T cell receptor beta chains given below trace back to one sample, sequenced in a study of T cell changes during pregnancy in multiple sclerosis (dated by TCRdb to between 2018 and 2020). Receptor amplification or capture employed the immunoSEQ multiplex PCR assay. This immuneACCESS table, as held by TCRdb, lists in-frame sequences with V and J called but not all clones. Of the missing ones, under half trace to an unresolved V gene in checked studies; the others have no known cause. In all, the sample holds some 80,000 clones, and around 89% of those were seen once. Over 0.8% of the sample belongs to the ten largest clones. The sample was peripheral blood, taken in the first trimester of pregnancy. These receptors all stem from a female donor in good health, enrolled as a control in a pregnancy study.

The chain employs TRBV5-4 and TRBJ2-1; D ambiguous. The CDR3 totals 15 residues. The germline V gene has CDR1 SGHNT and CDR2 YYREEE (reference sequence). V gave up 1 base and J gave up 0 bases, with 8 bases separating them. This CDR3 is CASSLMESSYNEQFF. The CDR3 DNA is TGTGCCAGCAGCTTGATGGAGAGCTCCTACAATGAGCAGTTCTTC.

This chain connects TRBV4-1 to TRBJ2-3; 8 bases line up with TRBD2. The CDR3 totals 16 residues. Losses at the gene ends were 3 bases for V and 6 bases for J; bases not matched to a gene: 11. Germline values: CDR1 MGHRA, CDR2 YSYEKL. CDR3 DNA: TGCGCCAGCAGCCAGTTCTTTAGCGGGGAGTCGGATACGCAGTATTTT. It encodes CASSQFFSGESDTQYF.

The chain combines TRBV9 with TRBJ2-3, with a tentative D call TRBD2 (5 bases). Germline assignment: CDR1 SGDLS and CDR2 YYNGEE. The CDR3 totals 12 residues. V lost 3 bases and J 6 bases, leaving 8 bases between the germline ends. The CDR3 DNA follows: TGTGCCAGCAGCGACGGGATGGATACGCAGTATTTT. Residues: CASSDGMDTQYF.

The chain recombines TRBV19 with TRBJ2-3; TRBD2 agrees at 7 bases. J gave up 0 bases and V 6 bases, and 6 bases lay outside the gene matches. This CDR3 comprises 15 residues. Germline V gene lookup returns CDR1 LNHDA and CDR2 SQIVND (reference sequence). The CDR3 DNA follows: TGTGCCAGTAGGACCGGGGGGATTAGCACAGATACGCAGTATTTT. Translating it yields CASRTGGISTDTQYF.

The V call is TRBV5-4, the J call TRBJ2-2; TRBD1 matches at 10 bases. V was clipped by 9 bases and J by 7 bases; unmatched bases: 12. CDR1 is SGHNT, CDR2 YYREEE, per germline (reference sequence). The CDR3 extends over 15 amino acids. In nucleotides, the CDR3 is TGTGCCACCCACGACAGGGGGCAGGTGCACGGGGAGCTGTTTTTT. This codes for CATHDRGQVHGELFF. The whole variable domain, remainder taken from reference TRBV5-4 and TRBJ2-2, is ETGVTQSPTHLIKTRGQQVTLRCSSQSGHNTVSWYQQALGQGPQFIFQYYREEENGRGNFPPRFSGLQFPNYSSELNVNALELDDSALYLCATHDRGQVHGELFFGEGSRLTVL.

In this sample, this clone turned up once. The gene calls are TRBV4-3 and TRBJ1-4; no clear D. V shed 1 base and J shed 0 bases, with 6 bases lying between them. CDR1 LGHNA and CDR2 YSLEER come from the germline V gene. CDR3 length: 15 amino acids. Here the CDR3 reads CASSQGAATNEKLFF. The CDR3 region has the DNA TGCGCCAGCAGCCAAGGGGCTGCAACTAATGAAAAACTGTTTTTT.

This clone was seen just once. The chain recombines TRBV5-6 with TRBJ2-5, with 9 bases fitting TRBD2. The germline V gene has CDR1 SGHDT and CDR2 YYEEEE. This CDR3 has 16 amino acids. The V segment lost 4 bases and the J segment 2 bases; nucleotides outside the gene matches: 9. CDR3 in amino acids: CASSPAGGRRQETQYF. CDR3 nucleotides: TGTGCCAGCAGCCCCGCGGGGGGGAGGAGACAAGAGACCCAGTACTTC.

This clone was picked up one time. The gene calls are TRBV5-6 and TRBJ2-6; 7 bases match TRBD2. This CDR3 is built from 15 residues. Losses at the gene ends were 2 bases for V and 3 bases for J; bases not matched to a gene: 2. CDR1 is SGHDT, CDR2 YYEEEE, per germline. The CDR3 loop is CASSFWGGGANVLTF. The CDR3 DNA reads TGTGCCAGCAGCTTTTGGGGGGGTGGGGCCAACGTCCTGACTTTC.

The chain recombines TRBV7-9 with TRBJ2-7; 8 bases fit TRBD2. Germline-derived CDR1 and CDR2 are SEHNR and FQNEAQ (reference sequence). Trimming at V came to 10 bases and at J to 4 bases, leaving 3 bases not matched to a gene. The CDR3 has 11 residues. CDR3 in amino acids: CATGGGYEQYF. The CDR3 DNA follows: TGTGCCACCGGGGGGGGGTACGAGCAGTACTTC.

This clone was counted a single time. This sequence joins TRBV18 and TRBJ2-6, with TRBD2 identical over 12 bases. V dropped 6 bases and J dropped 0; count of bases not matched to a gene: 9. CDR1 is KGHSH and CDR2 is LQKENI in the germline V gene. The CDR3 contains 19 residues. The DNA for the CDR3 is TGTGCCAGCTCTACTAGCGGGGGGACTGTAATCTCTGGGGCCAACGTCCTGACTTTC. It yields the protein CASSTSGGTVISGANVLTF.

J is TRBJ1-5 and V is TRBV19; no firm D call. Germline-derived CDR1 and CDR2 are LNHDA and SQIVND (reference sequence). This CDR3 spans 12 amino acids. V lost 8 bases and J 5 bases, leaving 10 bases between the germline ends. DNA of the CDR3: TGTGCCAGTTCGTTCATAGATCAGCCCCAGCATTTT. It yields the protein CASSFIDQPQHF.

The CDR3 loop is CASSLRFNAEAFF. CDR3 nucleotides: TGTGCCAGCAGTCTCCGGTTTAACGCTGAAGCTTTCTTT. J is TRBJ1-1 and V is TRBV27; D gene uncertain. CDR3 length: 13 amino acids. The germline V and J ends were trimmed by 5 bases and 6 bases, with 13 bases remaining between them. Germline V gene data show CDR1 as MNHEY and CDR2 as SMNVEV (reference sequence).

On this clone itself: One junction end does not reproduce the germline sequence, and a read error may be involved. The chain recombines TRBV7-6 with TRBJ2-7, with 12 positions matching TRBD2. Germline loops: CDR1 SGHVS, CDR2 FNYEAQ. The CDR3 totals 14 residues. CDR3 DNA sequence: TGTGCCAGCAGCCTAGCGGGGGGGGATAACGAGCAGTACTTC. As protein: CASSLAGGDNEQYF.

This clone was counted a few times. The chain joins TRBV2 to TRBJ1-2; D gene ambiguous. Germline CDR1 is SNHLY and CDR2 is FYNNEI. The germline V and J ends were trimmed by 8 bases and 2 bases, with 9 bases remaining between them. The CDR3 spans 12 residues. Written as DNA, the CDR3 is TGTGCCAGCTTCCCGGAGAACTATGGCTACACCTTC. Amino acids: CASFPENYGYTF.

Details on this clone: The sample carries other DNA sequences with the same CDR3. The rearrangement uses TRBV7-9 and TRBJ1-2, with TRBD1 matching 7 bases. Losses at the gene ends were 1 base for V and 4 bases for J; bases not matched to a gene: 0. This CDR3 spans 13 amino acids. Germline CDR1 SEHNR, CDR2 FQNEAQ (reference sequence). For the CDR3, the DNA is TGTGCCAGCAGCTTAGGACAGGGCTATGGCTACACCTTC. As protein: CASSLGQGYGYTF.